A selection of T cell receptor beta chains follows, all from one sample in a study of response to subunit inactivated influenza vaccine. One entry per CDR3 protein, called by TCRdb with MiXCR from the RT-PCR reads. The sample shows about 500,000 distinct CDR3 sequences, approximately 16% of them seen only once. Source: CD4+ T cells sorted from PBMCs, taken roughly 24 months after vaccination. The receptors here all came from a man aged 50 to 69 who received an inactivated influenza vaccine. The CDR3 runs from the conserved cysteine through the conserved F or W. Fields, in order: clone size, D gene, V gene, J gene, CDR3 DNA, CDR3 protein. A D gene is named only where the DNA matches it firmly. Not all rows give a size; the values are once, few, many and, for expanded clones, a class.

.	.	TRBV10-3	TRBJ1-2	TGTGCCATCAGTGAGTCTAGGGACTATGGCTACACCTTC	CAISESRDYGYTF
.	.	TRBV2	TRBJ2-1	TGTGCCAGCAGTGTGTATGGGGGAGGCGATGAGCAGTTCTTC	CASSVYGGGDEQFF
.	.	TRBV7-9	TRBJ2-1	TGTGCCAGCAGTCCCGGCTCCATCTCTGGCAATGAGCAGTTCTTC	CASSPGSISGNEQFF
.	.	TRBV10-3	TRBJ1-1	TGTGCCATCAGTAACGGGCCTACCATGAACACTGAAGCTTTCTTT	CAISNGPTMNTEAFF
many	.	TRBV24-1	TRBJ1-1	TGTGCCACCAGTGAGGGGAACAGGGAAGCTTTCTTT	CATSEGNREAFF
many	TRBD1	TRBV10-3	TRBJ1-1	TGTGCCATCAGTAGGGACAGGACGAACACTGAAGCTTTCTTT	CAISRDRTNTEAFF
.	.	TRBV12-3/TRBV12-4	TRBJ2-3	TGTGCCAGCAGAGCTCTTAGCGCCCGCACAGATACGCAGTATTTT	CASRALSARTDTQYF
few	.	TRBV11-2	TRBJ2-7	TGTGCCAGCAGCGTCGGACACGCCACCTACGAGCAGTACTTC	CASSVGHATYEQYF
.	.	TRBV4-3	TRBJ2-3	TGCGCCAGCAGTCTTACTCATAATTTTAGGGGAGGATCAGATACGCAGTATTTT	CASSLTHNFRGGSDTQYF
.	.	TRBV7-9	TRBJ2-5	TGTGCCAGCAGCCAGACTTCCCTCGGGGAGACCCAGTACTTC	CASSQTSLGETQYF
few	.	TRBV7-2	TRBJ1-6	TGTGCCAGCAGCCTTCCTACAGGAAATAATTCACCCCTCCACTTT	CASSLPTGNNSPLHF
few	TRBD1	TRBV14	TRBJ2-6	TGTGCCAGCAGCCGAAGAACAGGGGCGAATGGGGCCAACGTCCTGACTTTC	CASSRRTGANGANVLTF
.	TRBD2	TRBV3-1	TRBJ2-5	TGTGCCAGCAGCCAATTTAGCGGGGAGACCCAGTACTTC	CASSQFSGETQYF
.	.	TRBV28	TRBJ2-7	TGTGCCAGCAGTTCAACCCCGGGATCTTCCTACGAGCAGTACTTC	CASSSTPGSSYEQYF
few	.	TRBV4-3	TRBJ1-4	TGCGCCAGCAGCCAATCAACACCGAATGAAAAACTGTTTTTT	CASSQSTPNEKLFF
few	.	TRBV5-1	TRBJ1-5	TGCGCCAGCAGCTTGGAGGTGGGGGTCGGTCAGCCCCAGCATTTT	CASSLEVGVGQPQHF
.	.	TRBV7-2	TRBJ2-3	TGTGCCAGCAGCTCCGCTCGACTAGCAGATACGCAGTATTTT	CASSSARLADTQYF
.	.	TRBV2	TRBJ1-2	TGTGCCAGGAGCACGGTGGGGGTGGATGGCTACACCTTC	CARSTVGVDGYTF
many	.	TRBV5-1	TRBJ2-3	TGCGCCAGCAGCCCTTTCGGACCCTCCACAGATACGCAGTATTTT	CASSPFGPSTDTQYF
few	TRBD2	TRBV2	TRBJ2-1	TGTGCCAGCAGTGAGGGACTAGCGGCTTACAATGAGCAGTTCTTC	CASSEGLAAYNEQFF
.	.	TRBV7-8	TRBJ2-1	TGTGCCAGCAGCCCCGGGGTGAACGCCAATGAGCAGTTCTTC	CASSPGVNANEQFF
few	TRBD1	TRBV5-1	TRBJ1-3	TGCGCCAGATCTAAGGGACAGAGCTCTGGAAACACCATATATTTT	CARSKGQSSGNTIYF
many	.	TRBV5-1	TRBJ2-3	TGCGCCAGCAGCTTTGACAGCCCGAGCACAGATACGCAGTATTTT	CASSFDSPSTDTQYF
once	.	TRBV5-1	TRBJ1-1	TGCGCCAGCAGTTTCACAGAAATGAACACTGTAGCTTTCTTT	CASSFTEMNTVAFF
few	TRBD1	TRBV5-1	TRBJ1-4	TGCGCCAGCAGCCGTGACGGGACAGGGCAGAGTGAAAAACTGTTTTTT	CASSRDGTGQSEKLFF
.	TRBD2	TRBV6-2/TRBV6-3	TRBJ2-7	TGTGCCAGCAGCCCTTCTGGGGGACTAGCGGACCACCGCCGTTCCTACGAGCAGTACTTC	CASSPSGGLADHRRSYEQYF
.	TRBD1	TRBV5-1	TRBJ1-2	TGCGCCAGCAGCTTTACAGGGACAGTTGCTGTTAACTATGGCTACACCTTC	CASSFTGTVAVNYGYTF
few	.	TRBV9	TRBJ2-2	TGTGCCAGCAGCGTGGCACAGGGTGGCACCGGGGAGCTGTTTTTT	CASSVAQGGTGELFF
.	.	TRBV14	TRBJ1-1	TGTGCCAGCAGCTTTGGGGGAACTTCGAACACTGAAGCTTTCTTT	CASSFGGTSNTEAFF
once	TRBD1	TRBV6-1	TRBJ1-2	TGTGCCAGCACCCCGGGACAGGGACTCGGCTACACCTTC	CASTPGQGLGYTF
.	.	TRBV20-1	TRBJ2-2	TGCAGTGCTAGTCGGCGGCACGGTACCGCGAACACCGGGGAGCTGTTTTTT	CSASRRHGTANTGELFF
few	.	TRBV14	TRBJ2-2	TGTGCCAGCAGCCAATATGTGGGCACCGGGGAGCTGTTTTTT	CASSQYVGTGELFF
.	TRBD1	TRBV20-1	TRBJ1-2	TGCAGTGCTACAAGACAGGGGGCGGATGGCTACACCTTC	CSATRQGADGYTF
few	TRBD2	TRBV20-1	TRBJ2-5	TGCAGTGCTAGATGGGGCCTAGCGGGGACCCAAGAGACCCAGTACTTC	CSARWGLAGTQETQYF
.	TRBD2	TRBV19	TRBJ2-1	TGTGCCAGTAGTATACTAGCGGGGAACAATGAGCAGTTCTTC	CASSILAGNNEQFF
.	TRBD2	TRBV7-2	TRBJ2-7	TGTGCCAGCAGCTTAGAGGGTAGCGGGATCTACGGGCAGTACTTC	CASSLEGSGIYGQYF
few	.	TRBV15	TRBJ2-2	TGTGCCACCGCCCGCCGGACTCCGAACACCGGGGAGCTGTTTTTT	CATARRTPNTGELFF
many	.	TRBV12-3/TRBV12-4	TRBJ1-5	TGTGCCAGCAGTTTCCTGGGACAGCCCCAGCATTTT	CASSFLGQPQHF
few	.	TRBV7-9	TRBJ1-6	TGTGCCAGCAGCTTAGTTGTCAATTCACCCCTCCACTTT	CASSLVVNSPLHF
.	.	TRBV4-1	TRBJ1-6	TGCGCCAGCAGCCACATCTACAGGGCGCGCAATTCACCCCTCCACTTT	CASSHIYRARNSPLHF
.	.	TRBV7-9	TRBJ2-7	TGTGCCAGCAGCTTACCCTTCCCACAGGACTCCTACGAGCAGTACTTC	CASSLPFPQDSYEQYF
few	.	TRBV29-1	TRBJ2-1	TGCAGCGTTTTTGTGGGGATTCATAGCAATGAGCAGTTCTTC	CSVFVGIHSNEQFF
.	.	TRBV25-1	TRBJ2-1	TGTGCCAGCACCAGGGAAGGGTTCAATGAGCAGTTCTTC	CASTREGFNEQFF
many	.	TRBV20-1	TRBJ1-1	TGCAGTGCTAGAGATAGGGGGGCGCGTGGTCATGAAGCTTTCTTT	CSARDRGARGHEAFF
.	.	TRBV6-1	TRBJ1-2	TGTGCCAGCAGTGACCGGGGTAGCTATGGCTACACCTTC	CASSDRGSYGYTF
many	.	TRBV30	TRBJ1-1	TGTGCCTGGAGTGTACTCGGGGGCACTGAAGCTTTCTTT	CAWSVLGGTEAFF
many	TRBD2	TRBV11-2	TRBJ2-3	TGTGCCAGCAGCTTAGTAGTTACTAGCGGGAGGCTTACAGATACGCAGTATTTT	CASSLVVTSGRLTDTQYF
many	.	TRBV11-2	TRBJ2-1	TGTGCCAGCAGCTTAGGACTAAACAATGAGCAGTTCTTC	CASSLGLNNEQFF
.	TRBD2	TRBV7-8	TRBJ2-3	TGTGCCAGCAGCATACTGGGCGGGGGGCAGAATACGCAGTATTTT	CASSILGGGQNTQYF
many	.	TRBV7-2	TRBJ1-1	TGTGCCAGCAGCCGGACAACCATGAACACTGAAGCTTTCTTT	CASSRTTMNTEAFF
.	.	TRBV5-5	TRBJ2-1	TGTGCCAGCAGCTTCAGCCAACTGGACAATGAGCAGTTCTTC	CASSFSQLDNEQFF
few	TRBD1	TRBV3-1	TRBJ2-2	TGTGCCAGCAGCCAAGTCCAGGGGGCTTCCGGGGAGCTGTTTTTT	CASSQVQGASGELFF
.	.	TRBV24-1	TRBJ2-5	TGTGCCACAGCGAGGGGCCCGGGGGAGACCCAGTACTTC	CATARGPGETQYF
.	TRBD2	TRBV5-4	TRBJ2-1	TGTGCCAGCACCTTGACTAGCGGAATAAATGAGCAGTTCTTC	CASTLTSGINEQFF
few	TRBD1	TRBV20-1	TRBJ2-1	TGCAGTGCTCGGACCCGACAGGGACCTTCCTACAATGAGCAGTTCTTC	CSARTRQGPSYNEQFF